This paragraph reports one T cell receptor beta chain. The CDR3 has 15 amino acids. The V segment lost 4 bases and the J segment 7 bases; nucleotides outside the gene matches: 8. The germline V gene encodes CDR1 SGDLS and CDR2 YYNGEE. This sample is drawn from a study of long-term antiretroviral therapy in people with HIV. The run of the v3.0 immunoSEQ assay was at survey level. The assay was immunoSEQ multiplex PCR, and TCRdb's table has in-frame clones only and misses some. This sample has tens of thousands of clones, with about 84% found just once. This TCR came from a man aged 40-55 years with HIV. Sequenced material: unsorted PBMCs, taken 4.8 years after starting antiretroviral therapy. The chain couples TRBV9 to TRBJ1-6, with TRBD1 matching 7 bases. The CDR3: CASSITGTENSPLHF. In DNA, the CDR3 is TGTGCCAGCAGCATCACCGGGACAGAGAATTCACCCCTCCACTTT.